Below, one T cell receptor beta chain is given with its context. Assay: immunoSEQ multiplex PCR; the TCRdb copy retains only in-frame clones and omits some. The sample contains fewer than 400,000 clones, roughly 70% of which appear only once. The data are from a study of shared clonotypes between healthy human individuals. Overall study context: Ranging from 18 to 49 in age, donors were two women and a few men. There were three CD4 naive, three CD4 memory, two CD8 naive and one CD8 memory plates per donor.

Sequencing was carried out using memory CD4+ T cells sorted from blood. Specified subset: CD45RA-negative fraction. This clonotype was sampled from a man aged 25 to 40 in good health.

DNA of the CDR3: TGTGCCAGCAGTTTAGGGCCTGGACAGGGCTACGAGCAGTACTTC. Its translation is CASSLGPGQGYEQYF. The J gene is TRBJ2-7, the V gene TRBV27, with 8 bases identical to TRBD1. Germline V CDR1 and CDR2: MNHEY, SMNVEV (reference sequence). V trimming: 2 bases; J trimming: 3 bases; junction bases outside the gene matches: 6. The CDR3 covers 15 residues.